Below are 5 T cell receptor beta chains sequenced from a single sample in a study of Ad26.COV2.S vaccination and SARS-CoV-2 variants. Profiling relied on immunoSEQ multiplex PCR, and the TCRdb table lists in-frame clones only, not all of them. The data contain around 420,000 clones, over 75% of them singletons. Treatment: 19 received Ad26.COV2.S at low or high dose, single or two shots; 5 received placebo; per-sample allocation not given. Each sample was drawn 63 days after the first injection (of vaccine or placebo). The sequenced sample was peripheral blood, obtained in a trial of Ad26.COV2.S vaccine versus placebo. The source of these receptors is a person aged 18-65 years who received the Ad26.COV2.S COVID-19 vaccine or a placebo.

The chain uses TRBV27 and TRBJ2-1, with TRBD2 as a possible D gene (6 bases). Trimming left V 9 bases short and J 4 bases short, with 13 bases between. Germline CDR1 is MNHEY and CDR2 is SMNVEV (reference sequence). The CDR3 is made up of 13 amino acids. The DNA of the CDR3 is TGTGCCAGTGGGACTCACCTTTACAATGAGCAGTTCTTC. Translating gives CASGTHLYNEQFF.

The rearrangement uses TRBV7-3 and TRBJ2-2, with D uncertain. The germline V gene encodes CDR1 SGHTA and CDR2 FQGTGA. V gave up 1 base and J gave up 2 bases, with 5 bases separating them. The CDR3 length is 14 residues. CDR3 bases: TGTGCCAGCAGCTTAAACAGCAACACCGGGGAGCTGTTTTTT. Its protein is CASSLNSNTGELFF.

The gene calls are TRBV11-2 and TRBJ2-1, with D perhaps TRBD2 (7 bases). Trimming left V 7 bases short and J 7 bases short, with 20 bases between. The CDR3 consists of 15 residues. From germline, CDR1 is SGHAT and CDR2 FQNNGV. The CDR3, as DNA: TGTGCCAGCAACCCGTCGGGGGGCGGAATGAATGAGCAGTTCTTC. It yields the protein CASNPSGGGMNEQFF.

This clone has only a few counts. This chain joins TRBV5-4 and TRBJ1-2; 7 bases fit TRBD1. The CDR3 has 13 residues. V was pared by 4 bases and J by 4 bases, with 4 bases of the junction left unmatched. Germline V gene sequence: CDR1 SGHNT, CDR2 YYREEE (reference sequence). CDR3 amino acids: CASSLTGIYGYTF. CDR3 DNA sequence: TGTGCCAGCAGCCTGACAGGGATCTATGGCTACACCTTC.

The chain recombines TRBV5-4 with TRBJ2-5; no definite D call. Germline V gene sequence: CDR1 SGHNT, CDR2 YYREEE (reference sequence). This CDR3 region has 15 residues. Trimming shortened V by 1 base and J by 2 bases, and 12 bases separated the two germline ends. CDR3 sequence reads: CASSLKLAQQETQYF. CDR3 coding DNA: TGTGCCAGCAGCTTGAAATTAGCACAGCAAGAGACCCAGTACTTC.